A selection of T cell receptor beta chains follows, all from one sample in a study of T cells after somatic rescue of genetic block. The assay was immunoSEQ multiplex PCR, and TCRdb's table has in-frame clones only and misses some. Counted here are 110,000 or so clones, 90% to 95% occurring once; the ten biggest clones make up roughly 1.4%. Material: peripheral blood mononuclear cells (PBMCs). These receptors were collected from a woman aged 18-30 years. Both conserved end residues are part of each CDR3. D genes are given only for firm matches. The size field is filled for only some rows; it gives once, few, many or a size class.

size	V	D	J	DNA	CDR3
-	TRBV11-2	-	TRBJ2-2	TGTGCCAGCAGCTTGAGTGGAACGGTCACCGGGGAGCTGTTTTTT	CASSLSGTVTGELFF
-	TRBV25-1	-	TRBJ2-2	TGTGCCAGCAGTGTAGGACACCTGAACACCGGGGAGCTGTTTTTT	CASSVGHLNTGELFF
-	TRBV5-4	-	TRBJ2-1	TGTGCCAGCAGCTTGCCACCTTGGAATGAGCAGTTCTTC	CASSLPPWNEQFF
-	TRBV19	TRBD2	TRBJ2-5	TGTGCCAGTAGTATTAGTCTGCGGGGGGTTGGCTTTAAGAAGACCCAGTACTTC	CASSISLRGVGFKKTQYF
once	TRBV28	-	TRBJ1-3	TGTGCCAGCAGCCAAAGCTCTGGAAACACCATATATTTT	CASSQSSGNTIYF
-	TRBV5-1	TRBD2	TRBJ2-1	TGCGCCAGCAGCTCACTTCCACTAGCGGGGGGGCGTGAGCAGTTCTTC	CASSSLPLAGGREQFF
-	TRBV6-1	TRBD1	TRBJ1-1	TGTGCCAGCAGCGAGGACAGGGATGAAGCTTTCTTT	CASSEDRDEAFF
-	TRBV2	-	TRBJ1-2	TGTGCCAGCAGGCTTGGGGGGGCAAGGGGCTACACCTTC	CASRLGGARGYTF
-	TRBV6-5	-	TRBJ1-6	TGTGCCAGCAGTTACTCCCGGGCCGTCCATTCACCCCTCCACTTT	CASSYSRAVHSPLHF
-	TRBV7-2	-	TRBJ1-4	TGTGCCAGCAGCTTACCGTTGACAGGCGGTAATGAAAAACTGTTTTTT	CASSLPLTGGNEKLFF
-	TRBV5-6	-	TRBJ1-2	TGTGCCAGCAGCTCTCTAAACTATGGCTACACCTTC	CASSSLNYGYTF
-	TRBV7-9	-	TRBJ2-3	TGTGCCAGCGGGCAGGGTAGCGCGATGCCAGATACGCAGTATTTT	CASGQGSAMPDTQYF
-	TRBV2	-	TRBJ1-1	TGTGCCAGCAGTGAAGGAGGGGCTCTAGCTTTCTTT	CASSEGGALAFF
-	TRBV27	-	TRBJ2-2	TGTGCCAGCAGCCGTACTCCTCCCGGGGAGCTGTTTTTT	CASSRTPPGELFF
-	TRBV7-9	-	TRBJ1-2	TGTGCCAGCAGCTTTTCACGGTCGCTAGGCTATGGCTACACCTTC	CASSFSRSLGYGYTF
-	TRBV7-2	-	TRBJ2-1	TGTGCCAGCAGCCTTACAGGGACGAACAATGAGCAGTTCTTC	CASSLTGTNNEQFF
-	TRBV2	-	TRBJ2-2	TGTGCCAGCAGTCGGCCCGGGGAGCTGTTTTTT	CASSRPGELFF
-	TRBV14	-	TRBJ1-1	TGTGCCAGCAGCCAACAAGGGATCGGGACTGAAGCTTTCTTT	CASSQQGIGTEAFF
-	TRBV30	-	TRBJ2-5	TGTGCCTGGAGTGCCCCAGGGACCCAGTACTTC	CAWSAPGTQYF
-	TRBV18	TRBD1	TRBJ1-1	TGTGCCAGCTCCCGGACAGGGGGGAATTTGAACACTGAAGCTTTCTTT	CASSRTGGNLNTEAFF
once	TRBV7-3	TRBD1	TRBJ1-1	TGTGCCAGCAGCTCCGCCGGGACAGGGTTCACTGAAGCTTTCTTT	CASSSAGTGFTEAFF
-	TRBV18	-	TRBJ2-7	TGTGCCAGCTCACCACTACCGACAGCGGATTCCTACGAGCAGTACTTC	CASSPLPTADSYEQYF
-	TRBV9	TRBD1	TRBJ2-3	TGTGCCAGCAGCTCAGGTGGGACAGGGAGCACAGATACGCAGTATTTT	CASSSGGTGSTDTQYF
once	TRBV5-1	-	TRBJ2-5	TGCGCCAGCAGCTTGGAACGGGCCGAAGAGACCCAGTACTTC	CASSLERAEETQYF
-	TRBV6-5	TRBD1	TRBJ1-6	TGTGCCAGCAGTAATCTCTGGACAGGGAGGTCACCCCTCCACTTT	CASSNLWTGRSPLHF
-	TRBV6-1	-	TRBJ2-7	TGTGCCAGCAGTGAAAAACGATCCTACGAGCAGTACTTC	CASSEKRSYEQYF
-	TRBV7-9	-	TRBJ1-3	TGTGCCAGCAGCTTAGGTGGAGGTCCTGGAAACACCATATATTTT	CASSLGGGPGNTIYF
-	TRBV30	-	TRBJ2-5	TGTGCCTGGACCCCTAACAACGGAATGACGGGGACCCAGTACTTC	CAWTPNNGMTGTQYF
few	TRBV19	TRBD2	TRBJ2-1	TGTGCCAGTAGTGGCGGGACTAGCGGAAGGGATGAGCAGTTCTTC	CASSGGTSGRDEQFF
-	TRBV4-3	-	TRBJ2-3	TGCGCCAGCAGCCAACTGACCCCCGGGCAATCTAGCACAGATACGCAGTATTTT	CASSQLTPGQSSTDTQYF
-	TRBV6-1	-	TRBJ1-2	TGTGCCAGCAGTGAAAAGGCTAACTATGGCTACACCTTC	CASSEKANYGYTF
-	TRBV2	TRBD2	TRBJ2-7	TGTGCCAGCAGACAACGGGGGGGCTACGAGCAGTACTTC	CASRQRGGYEQYF
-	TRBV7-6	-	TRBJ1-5	TGTGCCAGCAGCAACCCAGTGGCAGGGGGCAATCAGCCCCAGCATTTT	CASSNPVAGGNQPQHF
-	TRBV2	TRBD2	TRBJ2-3	TGTGCCAGCAGTGGGACTAGCGGGGGGGCCGGAGATACGCAGTATTTT	CASSGTSGGAGDTQYF
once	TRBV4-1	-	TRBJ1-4	TGCGCCAGCAGCCAGGGGCTAGGGGAAAAACTGTTTTTT	CASSQGLGEKLFF
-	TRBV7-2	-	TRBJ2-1	TGTGCCAGCAGCTTAGTAGGCAGAAAACAGTTCTTC	CASSLVGRKQFF
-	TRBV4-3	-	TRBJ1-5	TGCGCCAGCAGCCAAGATCGAACAGGGCGCAATCAGCCCCAGCATTTT	CASSQDRTGRNQPQHF
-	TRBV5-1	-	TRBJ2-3	TGCGCCAGCAGCTTAAGCAGGGAAGAAGATACGCAGTATTTT	CASSLSREEDTQYF
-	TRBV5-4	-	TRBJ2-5	TGTGCCAGCAGCTTGGATGCCCCCAGCAGGGAGACCCAGTACTTC	CASSLDAPSRETQYF
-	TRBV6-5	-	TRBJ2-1	TGTGCCAGCAGTTACTCAGGGGGATCGTACAATGAGCAGTTCTTC	CASSYSGGSYNEQFF
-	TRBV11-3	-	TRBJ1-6	TGTGCCAGTCCTCCCGGGCAGGGAAGGTCACCCCTCCACTTT	CASPPGQGRSPLHF
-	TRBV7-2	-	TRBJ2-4	TGTGCCGGCAGCTTAGGGCAGGGGAACATTCAGTACTTC	CAGSLGQGNIQYF
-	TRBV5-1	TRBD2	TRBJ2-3	TGCGCCAGCAAGCGGGGAGCCGGGGGAGATACGCAGTATTTT	CASKRGAGGDTQYF
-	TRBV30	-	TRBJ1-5	TGTGCCTGGAGTGTGTTAGGCTTTAATCAGCCCCAGCATTTT	CAWSVLGFNQPQHF
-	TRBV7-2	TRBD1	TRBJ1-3	TGTGCCAGCAGTTTGGACAGGGGAAGTGGAAACACCATATATTTT	CASSLDRGSGNTIYF
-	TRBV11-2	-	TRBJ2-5	TGTGCCAGCAGCTTTAGCCTTGCGGAAGAGACCCAGTACTTC	CASSFSLAEETQYF
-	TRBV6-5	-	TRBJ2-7	TGTGCCAGCAGTTCACCGACGTTGAGGTCCTACGAGCAGTACTTC	CASSSPTLRSYEQYF
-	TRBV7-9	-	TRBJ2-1	TGTGCCAGCAGCTTAGAAGGTCAGGGTAGGGAGTTCTTC	CASSLEGQGREFF
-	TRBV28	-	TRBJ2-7	TGTGCCAGCAGTAAGACAGTTAATTGGGGCTACGAGCAGTACTTC	CASSKTVNWGYEQYF
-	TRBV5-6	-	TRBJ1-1	TGTGCCAGCAGCTTTGGGTCGCGGGGGGACACTGAAGCTTTCTTT	CASSFGSRGDTEAFF
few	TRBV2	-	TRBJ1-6	TGTGCCAGCAGTGAGGTCGGGGGCGCGGGGAATTCACCCCTCCACTTT	CASSEVGGAGNSPLHF
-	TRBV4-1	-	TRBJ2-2	TGCGCCAGCAGCCGAATTCCCGGGACACAGTACACCGGGGAGCTGTTTTTT	CASSRIPGTQYTGELFF
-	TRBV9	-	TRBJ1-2	TGTGCCAGCAGCGGATGGAACACTAACTATGGCTACACCTTC	CASSGWNTNYGYTF
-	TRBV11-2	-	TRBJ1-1	TGTGCCAGCAGCTTTCAGGGGCTGGACACTGAAGCTTTCTTT	CASSFQGLDTEAFF
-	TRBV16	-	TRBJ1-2	TGTGCCAGCAGCCCGGACAGAAACTATGGCTACACCTTC	CASSPDRNYGYTF
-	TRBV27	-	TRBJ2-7	TGTGCCAGCGCACCCGGGTTCTACACCCTACGAGGGCAGTACTTC	CASAPGFYTLRGQYF
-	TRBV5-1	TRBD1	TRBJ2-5	TGCGCCAGCAGCTACGGACAGGGGTCGCAAGAGACCCAGTACTTC	CASSYGQGSQETQYF
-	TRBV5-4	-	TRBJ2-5	TGTGCCAGCAGACGCTACTCCCAAGAGACCCAGTACTTC	CASRRYSQETQYF
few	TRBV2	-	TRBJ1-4	TGTGCCAGCAGTGATGGACAGAATAATGAAAAACTGTTTTTT	CASSDGQNNEKLFF
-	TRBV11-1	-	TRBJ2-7	TGTGCCAGCAGCTCCCCGATCCTGACTAGTCTCCCCTACGAGCAGTACTTC	CASSSPILTSLPYEQYF